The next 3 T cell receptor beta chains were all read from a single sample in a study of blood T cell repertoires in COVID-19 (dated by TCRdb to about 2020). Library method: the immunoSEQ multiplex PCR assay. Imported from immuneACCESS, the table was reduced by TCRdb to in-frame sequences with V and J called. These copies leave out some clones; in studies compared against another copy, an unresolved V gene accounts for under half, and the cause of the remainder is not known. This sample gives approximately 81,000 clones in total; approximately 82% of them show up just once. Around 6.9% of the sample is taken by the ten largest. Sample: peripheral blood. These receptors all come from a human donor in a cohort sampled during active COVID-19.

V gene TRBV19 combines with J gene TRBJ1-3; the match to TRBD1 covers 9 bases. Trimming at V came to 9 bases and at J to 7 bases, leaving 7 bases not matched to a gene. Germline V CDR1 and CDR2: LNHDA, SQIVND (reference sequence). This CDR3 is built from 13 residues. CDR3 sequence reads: CASPGQGTNTIYF. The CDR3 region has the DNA TGTGCCAGCCCGGGACAGGGAACCAACACCATATATTTT.

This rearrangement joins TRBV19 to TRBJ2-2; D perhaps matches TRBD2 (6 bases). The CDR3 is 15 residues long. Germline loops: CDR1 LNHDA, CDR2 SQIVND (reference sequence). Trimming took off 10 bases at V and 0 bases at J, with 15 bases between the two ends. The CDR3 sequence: CATWGGAANTGELFF. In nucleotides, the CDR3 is TGTGCCACCTGGGGAGGCGCCGCGAACACCGGGGAGCTGTTTTTT. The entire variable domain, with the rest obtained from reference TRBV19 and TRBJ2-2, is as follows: DGGITQSPKYLFRKEGQNVTLSCEQNLNHDAMYWYRQDPGQGLRLIYYSQIVNDFQKGDIAEGYSVSREKKESFPLTVTSAQKNPTAFYLCATWGGAANTGELFFGEGSRLTVL.

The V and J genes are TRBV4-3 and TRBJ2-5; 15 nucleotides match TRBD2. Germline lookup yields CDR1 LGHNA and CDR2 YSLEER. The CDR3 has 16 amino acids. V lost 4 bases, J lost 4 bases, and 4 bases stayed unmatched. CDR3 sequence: CASSPRTSGGVETQYF. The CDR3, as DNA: TGCGCCAGCAGCCCCCGGACTAGCGGGGGGGTAGAGACCCAGTACTTC.